A single sample gave rise to the 20 T cell receptor beta chains below, sequenced in a study of shared clonotypes between healthy human individuals. The method was immunoSEQ multiplex PCR; TCRdb's version includes in-frame clones alone and lacks a portion of them. The sample records some 2,000,000 clones, 85% to 95% being singletons. The sequenced sample was naive CD4+ T cells sorted from blood. Specified subset: CD45RA+ positively selected. The receptors derive from a man younger than 30 in good health.

The chain joins TRBV5-4 to TRBJ2-2; 9 positions agree with TRBD1. Germline V gene data show CDR1 as SGHNT and CDR2 as YYREEE (reference sequence). Trimming removed 1 base from V and 5 bases from J; junction bases left unmatched: 6. The CDR3 totals 16 residues. CDR3 nucleotide sequence: TGTGCCAGCAGCTTGTCGACAGGGGGTAAAACCGGGGAGCTGTTTTTT. Translated, it gives CASSLSTGGKTGELFF.

The chain recombines TRBV29-1 with TRBJ1-1; TRBD1 matches 7 bases. Germline trimming cut 7 bases from V and 3 bases from J; bases unmatched to any gene: 14. Germline V gene sequence: CDR1 SQVTM, CDR2 ANQGSEA. This CDR3 is 15 amino acids long. The CDR3 region is CSAPGLTGADTEAFF. For the CDR3, the DNA is TGCAGCGCCCCGGGCTTAACAGGGGCGGACACTGAAGCTTTCTTT.

The chain uses TRBV10-3 and TRBJ2-7; D might be TRBD2 (6 bases). The germline V gene encodes CDR1 ENHRY and CDR2 SYGVKD. The V end was cut by 2 bases, the J end by 1 base, with 12 bases between. CDR3 size: 15 residues. CDR3 region: CAISEGVGGSYEQYF. The DNA for the CDR3 is TGTGCCATCAGTGAGGGAGTAGGAGGGTCCTACGAGCAGTACTTC.

The CDR3 DNA reads as TGCGCCAGCAAGGCTCCGGGGTCCTACAATGAGCAGTTCTTC. Encoded protein: CASKAPGSYNEQFF. V is TRBV10-2 and J is TRBJ2-1; a possible D gene is TRBD2 (5 bases). This CDR3 comprises 14 residues. With 7 bases removed from V and 1 base from J, the gap between germline ends came to 11 bases. Germline CDR1 and CDR2: WSHSY and SAAADI.

This clone was recorded only once. CDR3 region: CAISESTESAEQYF. Written as DNA, the CDR3 is TGTGCCATCAGTGAGTCGACTGAGTCCGCCGAGCAGTACTTC. This sequence joins TRBV10-3 and TRBJ2-7; D not resolved. V gave up 0 bases and J gave up 6 bases, with 12 bases separating them. The germline V gene has CDR1 ENHRY and CDR2 SYGVKD. This CDR3 region has 14 residues.

CDR3 loop: CCSGGGQRPNEKLFF. CDR3 nucleotides: TGTTGCAGTGGGGGAGGGCAGAGACCTAATGAAAAACTGTTTTTT. The chain couples TRBV6-1 to TRBJ1-4, with D possibly matching TRBD1 (5 bases). The CDR3 is made up of 15 amino acids. The germline V gene has CDR1 MNHNS and CDR2 SASEGT.

The CDR3 is CASSRSQGNSPLHF. The CDR3 DNA reads TGTGCCAGCAGCAGAAGTCAGGGGAATTCACCCCTCCACTTT. The J gene is TRBJ1-6, the V gene TRBV7-8; possible D gene TRBD1, 6 bases. The V end was cut by 5 bases, the J end by 7 bases, with 12 bases between. There are 14 residues in the CDR3. Germline values: CDR1 SGHVS, CDR2 FQNEAQ.

The V gene is TRBV21-1, the J gene TRBJ2-5. TRBV21-1 is recorded as a pseudogene. The length of the CDR3 is 15 residues. CDR3 nucleotides: TGTGCCAGCAGCAAAGTAGAGGGGCCCCAAGAGACCCAGTACTTC. This sequence encodes CASSKVEGPQETQYF.

The chain carries TRBV5-8 and TRBJ1-4; the D is unclear. Per germline, CDR1 SGHTS and CDR2 YDEGEE. The V and J ends lost 0 bases and 0 bases respectively, with 12 bases between them. This CDR3 has 17 amino acids. The CDR3 protein is CASSLAVGTTTNEKLFF. The CDR3 DNA reads as TGTGCCAGCAGCTTGGCCGTCGGCACTACAACTAATGAAAAACTGTTTTTT.

The chain carries TRBV6-5 and TRBJ1-6; a weak D match, TRBD1 (5 bases). V lost 6 bases to trimming and J lost 6 bases, with 15 bases between them. Germline V lookup: CDR1 MNHEY, CDR2 SVGAGI. The CDR3 is made up of 15 amino acids. CDR3 nucleotide sequence: TGTGCCAGCAGCCGCGGTAGGGGCGTTAATTCACCCCTCCACTTT. It specifies CASSRGRGVNSPLHF.

The chain links TRBV30 to TRBJ1-1; no firm D call. CDR3 length: 11 amino acids. Germline V gives CDR1 GTSNPN, CDR2 SVGIG (reference sequence). V lost 2 bases, J lost 3 bases, and 4 bases lay in between. DNA of the CDR3: TGTGCCTGGAGTCCTTACACTGAAGCTTTCTTT. It encodes CAWSPYTEAFF.

The genes are TRBV30 and TRBJ1-3; D is uncertain. The CDR3 loop spans 12 amino acids. The V gene's germline CDR1 is GTSNPN and CDR2 SVGIG (reference sequence). V was shortened by 4 bases and J by 4 bases, with 8 bases between the two germline ends. CDR3 loop: CAWKRKGNTIYF. The CDR3 DNA reads as TGTGCCTGGAAACGAAAGGGAAACACCATATATTTT. Complete variable domain (other parts from reference TRBV30 and TRBJ1-3): SQTIHQWPATLVQPVGSPLSLECTVEGTSNPNLYWYRQAAGRGLQLLFYSVGIGQISSEVPQNLSASRPQDRQFILSSKKLLLSDSGFYLCAWKRKGNTIYFGEGSWLTVV.

V is TRBV18 and J is TRBJ2-7, with TRBD1 matching 7 bases. From germline, CDR1 is KGHSH and CDR2 LQKENI. The CDR3 is 16 residues long. After removal of 3 bases from V and 0 bases from J, the junction contained 8 bases not matched to a gene. The chain's CDR3 is CASSPTGPPSSYEQYF. CDR3 coding DNA: TGTGCCAGCTCACCGACAGGGCCTCCTAGCTCCTACGAGCAGTACTTC.

The chain recombines TRBV18 with TRBJ1-6, with D tentatively TRBD1 (5 bases). The CDR3 has 14 residues. V was shortened by 2 bases and J by 10 bases, with 12 bases between the two germline ends. Germline V gene sequence: CDR1 KGHSH, CDR2 LQKENI. The CDR3 DNA reads TGTGCCAGCTCACCAGGGGGTGTGAGCTCACCCCTCCACTTT. It yields the protein CASSPGGVSSPLHF. The variable domain in full, completed from reference TRBV18 and TRBJ1-6, reads NAGVMQNPRHLVRRRGQEARLRCSPMKGHSHVYWYRQLPEEGLKFMVYLQKENIIDESGMPKERFSAEFPKEGPSILRIQQVVRGDSAAYFCASSPGGVSSPLHFGNGTRLTVT.

The J gene is TRBJ1-4, the V gene TRBV4-3; 7 nucleotides agree with TRBD1. This CDR3 is 12 amino acids long. Unmatched junction bases numbered 1, after V lost 4 bases and J lost 8 bases. Germline V gene data show CDR1 as LGHNA and CDR2 as YSLEER. The CDR3 bases are TGCGCCAGCAGCCCACAGGGGGAAAAACTGTTTTTT. Translated, it gives CASSPQGEKLFF.

The rearrangement links TRBV28 to TRBJ1-4, with no clear D. Looked up from germline, CDR1 is MDHEN and CDR2 is SYDVKM. The CDR3 loop spans 16 amino acids. V lost 8 bases to trimming and J lost 0 bases, with 16 bases between them. This CDR3 is CASRGQRKATNEKLFF. In nucleotides, the CDR3 is TGTGCCAGCCGAGGTCAGCGAAAGGCAACTAATGAAAAACTGTTTTTT.

A single count supports this clone. The chain combines TRBV5-4 with TRBJ2-3; D is possibly TRBD2 (6 bases). The CDR3 has 15 residues. Trimming removed 4 bases at V and 2 bases at J, with 14 bases between. CDR1 and CDR2 from the germline V gene are SGHNT and YYREEE (reference sequence). The CDR3 loop is CASSPGERLTDTQYF. The CDR3 bases are TGTGCCAGCAGCCCGGGGGAGAGACTCACAGATACGCAGTATTTT.

This chain joins TRBV28 and TRBJ1-5; D perhaps matches TRBD1 (5 bases). V was pared by 7 bases and J by 5 bases, with 18 bases between. Looked up from germline, CDR1 is MDHEN and CDR2 is SYDVKM. The CDR3 runs to 15 residues. The CDR3 protein is CASTLEDKSDQPQHF. CDR3 coding DNA: TGTGCCAGCACCCTCGAGGACAAGTCAGATCAGCCCCAGCATTTT.

The J gene is TRBJ1-1, the V gene TRBV2; 7 bases are shared with TRBD1. The V and J ends lost 2 bases and 7 bases, in that order; junction bases with no gene match: 4. The germline gives CDR1 SNHLY, CDR2 FYNNEI. CDR3 length: 13 residues. CDR3 residues: CASSEQGVREAFF. CDR3 DNA: TGTGCCAGCAGTGAACAGGGGGTACGTGAAGCTTTCTTT.

The J gene is TRBJ1-2, the V gene TRBV30; 7 bases are shared with TRBD1. V shed 8 bases and J 4 bases; nucleotides not matched to a gene: 10. This CDR3 has 13 amino acids. Looked up from germline, CDR1 is GTSNPN and CDR2 is SVGIG (reference sequence). The CDR3 coding sequence is TGTGCCCGGGGACAGCAGAGGGGCTATGGCTACACCTTC. This codes for CARGQQRGYGYTF.